The clone carrying this T cell receptor beta chain was counted between two and nine times. Its antigen is not known. These data belong to a study of graft-versus-host responses after intestinal transplantation. This table comes from immunoSEQ multiplex PCR, and its TCRdb copy is limited to in-frame clones, with some not included. The data hold about 90,000 clones, with approximately 78% observed a single time. The TCR originated in a human donor who received an intestinal transplant. The source was unstimulated CD4+ T cells sorted from spleen or lymph node cells, collected before intestinal transplant.

CDR3 sequence (DNA): TGCAGTGCAGGACAGTTGGAGACCCAGTACTTC. This sequence encodes CSAGQLETQYF. The chain joins TRBV20-1 to TRBJ2-5; maybe TRBD1 (6 bases). V lost 6 bases to trimming and J lost 5 bases, with 10 bases between them. The CDR3 consists of 11 residues. Germline CDR1 and CDR2: DFQATT and SNEGSKA (reference sequence).